The 10 T cell receptor beta chains reported below all come from one sample, sequenced in a study of blood T cells in healthy people across ages (dated by TCRdb to between 2014 and 2017). The library was produced with 5' RACE. Sequencing was carried out with an Illumina HiSeq 2500. A second roughly 6 to 11 cycle PCR used a sample-barcoded 5' primer and a J-beta primer mix. Clones were called with MiXCR by TCRdb after fastp trimmed the public reads at Q25, and only in-frame beta chains were retained. Here each entry gathers all rows of one CDR3 protein and keeps the most common genes and DNA. For this sample the table gives about 840,000 distinct CDR3 sequences, of which roughly 28% were detected only once. The top ten clonotypes cover roughly a tenth of the sample. These data were likewise used in another study, on T cells of mothers and their children.

Sample: blood. The receptor set was obtained from a woman aged 35 to 49 in good health.

This clonotype has a count of ten or more. The rearrangement links TRBV3-1 to TRBJ1-2; 9 nucleotides line up with TRBD1. The CDR3 has 15 residues. Germline V CDR1 and CDR2: LGHDT, YNNKEL (reference sequence). V lost 0 bases to trimming and J lost 5 bases; unmatched junction nucleotides: 4. The chain's CDR3 is CASSQDNRGRYGYTF. CDR3 coding DNA: TGTGCCAGCAGCCAAGATAACAGGGGGCGGTATGGCTACACCTTC.

This clonotype came up many times. The chain joins TRBV20-1 to TRBJ2-7; no reliable D call. The CDR3 spans 13 residues. Between the trimmed V and J ends, which lost 5 bases and 3 bases, there was a span of 14 bases. Germline-derived CDR1 and CDR2 are DFQATT and SNEGSKA (reference sequence). The CDR3 is CSAPFRVSYEQYF. The DNA of the CDR3 is TGCAGTGCTCCGTTTAGGGTTAGCTACGAGCAGTACTTC.

This clonotype has more than one count but fewer than ten. The chain has TRBV27 and TRBJ2-1; tentative D call: TRBD1 (8 bases). The CDR3 spans 16 residues. V was pared by 6 bases and J by 2 bases, with 17 bases between. Germline loops: CDR1 MNHEY, CDR2 SMNVEV (reference sequence). The DNA of the CDR3 is TGTGCCAGCAGACACAGGGGGGGGGCGACCTACAATGAGCAGTTCTTC. It yields the protein CASRHRGGATYNEQFF.

This clonotype was found once. The chain has TRBV15 and TRBJ2-1; TRBD1 matches 7 bases. The CDR3 has 14 residues. Per the germline V gene, CDR1 is LNHNV and CDR2 is YYDKDF (reference sequence). V lost 5 bases to trimming and J lost 3 bases; unmatched junction nucleotides: 4. CDR3: CATSARGFYNEQFF. CDR3 sequence (DNA): TGTGCCACCAGCGCCAGGGGGTTCTACAATGAGCAGTTCTTC.

This sequence joins TRBV28 and TRBJ2-7; TRBD2 is a possible D gene (7 bases). CDR1 MDHEN and CDR2 SYDVKM come from the germline V gene. The CDR3 covers 15 residues. Trimming took 2 bases from V and 4 from J, leaving 15 bases between them. The CDR3 sequence: CASSLKGGGVYEQYF. The CDR3, as DNA: TGTGCCAGCAGTTTAAAGGGGGGGGGCGTTTACGAGCAGTACTTC.

Turning to this clonotype: A read error may account for a junction end that differs from germline. The chain combines TRBV7-9 with TRBJ2-7, with 10 bases lining up with TRBD1. The CDR3 is made up of 15 amino acids. From germline, CDR1 is SEHNR and CDR2 FQNEAQ (reference sequence). The CDR3 protein is CASSSPGQGSYERYF. CDR3 in DNA: TGTGCCAGCAGCTCCCCGGGACAGGGGTCCTACGAGCGGTACTTC. Looking up the rest from reference TRBV7-9 and TRBJ2-7 gives the full variable domain: DTGVSQNPRHKITKRGQNVTFRCDPISEHNRLYWYRQTLGQGPEFLTYFQNEAQLEKSRLLSDRFSAERPKGSFSTLEIQRTEQGDSAMYLCASSSPGQGSYERYFGPGTRLTVT.

This clonotype was picked up many times. The rearrangement links TRBV5-1 to TRBJ2-6, with D tentatively TRBD1 (6 bases). V was cut by 4 bases and J by 4 bases, with 15 bases left in between. Germline CDR1 SGHRS, CDR2 YFSETQ. The length of the CDR3 is 16 residues. The CDR3 sequence is CASSVATGTGANVLTF. The CDR3 bases are TGCGCCAGCAGCGTAGCAACAGGGACCGGGGCCAACGTCCTGACTTTC.

This clonotype was recorded many times. The rearrangement joins TRBV27 to TRBJ2-7; D not certain. The V and J ends lost 2 bases and 3 bases respectively, with 14 bases between them. The germline V gene has CDR1 MNHEY and CDR2 SMNVEV (reference sequence). This CDR3 is 15 amino acids long. CDR3 loop: CASSLDQRRSYEQYF. CDR3 bases: TGTGCCAGCAGTTTAGACCAGAGACGGAGCTACGAGCAGTACTTC.

Only a few counts were recorded for this clonotype. This rearrangement joins TRBV27 to TRBJ2-4; TRBD2 is a possible D gene (6 bases). CDR3 length: 14 amino acids. CDR1 and CDR2 (germline): MNHEY, SMNVEV (reference sequence). V was trimmed by 6 bases and J by 4 bases, leaving 13 bases between them. CDR3 amino acids: CASSPAGPKNIQYF. In DNA, the CDR3 is TGTGCCAGCAGCCCTGCGGGGCCTAAAAACATTCAGTACTTC.

This sequence joins TRBV4-1 and TRBJ2-1, with TRBD1 identical over 7 bases. Germline lookup yields CDR1 MGHRA and CDR2 YSYEKL. The CDR3 covers 16 residues. V shed 3 bases, J shed 10 bases, and the junction held 15 bases outside the gene matches. CDR3 amino acids: CASSQAGTEALREQFF. The CDR3 nucleotides are TGCGCCAGCAGCCAGGCCGGGACAGAGGCTCTCAGAGAGCAGTTCTTC.